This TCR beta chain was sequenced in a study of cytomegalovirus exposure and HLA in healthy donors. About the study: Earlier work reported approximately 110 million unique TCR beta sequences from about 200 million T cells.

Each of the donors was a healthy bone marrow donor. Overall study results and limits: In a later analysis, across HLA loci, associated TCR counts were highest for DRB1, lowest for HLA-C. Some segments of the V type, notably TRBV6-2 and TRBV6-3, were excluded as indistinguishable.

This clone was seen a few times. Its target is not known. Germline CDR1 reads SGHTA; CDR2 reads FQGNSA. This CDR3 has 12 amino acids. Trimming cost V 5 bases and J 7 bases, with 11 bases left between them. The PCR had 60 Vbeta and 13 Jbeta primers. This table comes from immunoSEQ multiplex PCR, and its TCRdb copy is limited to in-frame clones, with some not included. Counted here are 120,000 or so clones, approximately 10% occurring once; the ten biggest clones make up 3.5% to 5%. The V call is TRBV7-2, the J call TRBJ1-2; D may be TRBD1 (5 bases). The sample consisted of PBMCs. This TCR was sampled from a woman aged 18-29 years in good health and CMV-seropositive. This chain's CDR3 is CASSRGGTGYTF. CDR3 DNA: TGTGCCAGCAGCCGGGGGGGAACTGGCTACACCTTC.